These T cell receptor beta chains were read from a single sample in a study of blood T cells in healthy people across ages. TCRdb analysed the 5' RACE reads with MiXCR anew, one entry per CDR3 protein. Of 1,500,000 or so distinct CDR3 sequences listed, approximately 59% are singletons. The material sequenced was blood. These receptors were taken from a young man in good health. Both conserved end residues are part of each CDR3. D genes are given only for firm matches. Size is stated for part of the rows, as once, few or many counts, or as a class when the clone is expanded.

>.|TRBV6-5|TRBJ2-1|.
CASSSATGYNEQFF
TGTGCCAGCAGTTCAGCGACAGGTTACAATGAGCAGTTCTTC
>.|TRBV7-2|TRBJ1-1|.
CASSPRDAAFF
TGTGCCAGCAGCCCCCGGGACGCCGCTTTCTTT
>.|TRBV29-1|TRBJ2-7|few
CSVEDLRMGEQYF
TGCAGCGTTGAAGATCTGAGGATGGGGGAGCAGTACTTC
>TRBD2|TRBV27|TRBJ2-1|.
CASSLLLAGGPNEQFF
TGTGCCAGCAGTTTATTGTTAGCGGGAGGGCCCAATGAGCAGTTCTTC
>.|TRBV4-3|TRBJ2-5|.
CASSQGRLGQETQYF
TGCGCCAGCAGCCAAGGCAGATTGGGGCAAGAGACCCAGTACTTC
>.|TRBV27|TRBJ1-2|.
CASSPNGGSYGYTF
TGTGCCAGCAGTCCCAATGGGGGCAGCTATGGCTACACCTTC
>.|TRBV6-2/TRBV6-3|TRBJ1-2|.
CASGDGPTRGYTF
TGTGCCAGCGGGGACGGACCGACTCGAGGCTACACCTTC
>.|TRBV12-3/TRBV12-4|TRBJ2-3|few
CASLYRGASTDTQYF
TGTGCCAGCCTATATAGGGGGGCGAGCACAGATACGCAGTATTTT
>TRBD1|TRBV6-5|TRBJ2-2|.
CASVRDRLAGELFF
TGTGCCAGCGTACGGGACAGGCTGGCCGGGGAGCTGTTTTTT
>TRBD2|TRBV5-1|TRBJ2-1|.
CASSPGLAGGRSEQFF
TGCGCCAGCAGCCCGGGACTAGCGGGAGGGAGGAGTGAGCAGTTCTTC
>.|TRBV3-1|TRBJ1-2|.
CASSQAGRLTYGYTF
TGTGCCAGCAGCCAAGCGGGACGGTTAACCTATGGCTACACCTTC
>TRBD1|TRBV2|TRBJ2-3|.
CASSLGDRITDTQYF
TGTGCCAGCAGTCTGGGGGACAGGATCACAGATACGCAGTATTTT
>.|TRBV20-1|TRBJ1-2|few
CSARFRPLEYGYTF
TGCAGTGCTAGATTTCGGCCATTGGAGTACGGCTACACCTTC
>.|TRBV20-1|TRBJ2-7|.
CSARSRGLGEQYF
TGCAGTGCTAGATCCAGGGGTTTAGGCGAGCAGTACTTC
>.|TRBV6-5|TRBJ1-1|.
CASSYGSRADTEAFF
TGTGCCAGCAGTTACGGGTCTCGGGCGGACACTGAAGCTTTCTTT
>TRBD1|TRBV2|TRBJ1-4|few
CASRNVRSGGEKLFF
TGTGCCAGCAGAAACGTTCGGTCAGGGGGTGAAAAACTGTTTTTT
>.|TRBV15|TRBJ1-1|.
CATSTGLGTEAFF
TGTGCCACCAGCACCGGGTTGGGCACTGAAGCTTTCTTT
>.|TRBV6-5|TRBJ2-5|few
CASSTGFAGETQYF
TGTGCCAGCTCCACGGGCTTCGCGGGAGAGACCCAGTACTTC
>.|TRBV28|TRBJ2-4|.
CASSLEQLGNIQYF
TGTGCCAGCAGTTTAGAACAGTTGGGAAACATTCAGTACTTC
>TRBD1|TRBV27|TRBJ2-7|.
CASSFTQGAGYEQYF
TGTGCCAGCAGTTTCACACAGGGGGCAGGGTACGAGCAGTACTTC
>.|TRBV6-2/TRBV6-3|TRBJ1-5|.
CASSYGSAADQPQHF
TGTGCCAGCAGTTACGGGTCGGCAGCCGATCAGCCCCAGCATTTT
>.|TRBV29-1|TRBJ1-2|few
CSVDVLSTTGGIANYGYTF
TGCAGCGTTGACGTTTTGAGCACCACGGGGGGAATAGCTAACTATGGCTACACCTTC
>TRBD1|TRBV29-1|TRBJ2-1|few
CSVRQGNNEQFF
TGCAGCGTTCGACAGGGGAACAATGAGCAGTTCTTC
>.|TRBV4-1|TRBJ2-7|.
CASSQTREGYEQYF
TGCGCCAGCAGTCAAACCCGTGAGGGGTACGAGCAGTACTTC
>.|TRBV12-3/TRBV12-4|TRBJ2-1|.
CASSSDPGLGNEQFF
TGTGCCAGCAGTTCTGACCCGGGACTTGGCAATGAGCAGTTCTTC
>.|TRBV4-2|TRBJ2-7|few
CASSHGRDEGEQYF
TGTGCCAGCAGCCACGGGCGGGATGAAGGGGAGCAGTACTTC
>TRBD2|TRBV27|TRBJ2-1|.
CASSALAGAGNEQFF
TGTGCCAGCAGTGCACTAGCGGGAGCGGGCAATGAGCAGTTCTTC
>TRBD1|TRBV6-6|TRBJ1-2|.
CASSYSRQGAPGYTF
TGTGCCAGCAGTTACTCGAGACAGGGGGCGCCTGGCTACACCTTC
>TRBD2|TRBV7-9|TRBJ2-1|once
CASSSWTSADNEQFF
TGTGCCAGCAGCTCCTGGACTAGCGCGGACAATGAGCAGTTCTTC
>.|TRBV4-1|TRBJ2-1|.
CASSQGLASLFNEQFF
TGCGCCAGCAGCCAGGGTTTAGCCTCCTTATTCAATGAGCAGTTCTTC
>.|TRBV25-1|TRBJ1-1|.
CASSEEGPTEAFF
TGTGCCAGCAGTGAAGAAGGTCCGACTGAAGCTTTCTTT
>.|TRBV29-1|TRBJ1-1|.
CSVGLPLEAFF
TGCAGCGTCGGTTTACCCCTTGAAGCTTTCTTT
>TRBD1|TRBV27|TRBJ1-1|.
CASRTQGAFMDTEAFF
TGTGCCAGCAGGACACAGGGGGCATTTATGGACACTGAAGCTTTCTTT
>.|TRBV11-3|TRBJ2-5|.
CASSRLEEETQYF
TGTGCCAGCAGCCGACTAGAGGAAGAGACCCAGTACTTC
>TRBD1|TRBV13|TRBJ2-4|many
CASSTSGTGANIQYF
TGTGCCAGCAGCACCTCCGGGACAGGGGCGAACATTCAGTACTTC
>TRBD1|TRBV29-1|TRBJ2-1|many
CSAGTGGNEQFF
TGCAGCGCTGGGACAGGGGGAAATGAGCAGTTCTTC
>.|TRBV10-3|TRBJ2-7|.
CAISELRYEQYF
TGTGCCATCAGTGAGTTAAGATACGAGCAGTACTTC
>.|TRBV7-9|TRBJ2-1|few
CASSPGWSSYNEQFF
TGTGCCAGCAGCCCCGGTTGGAGCTCCTACAATGAGCAGTTCTTC
>TRBD2|TRBV12-3/TRBV12-4|TRBJ2-5|few
CASSWKAGGQETQYF
TGTGCCAGCAGTTGGAAAGCGGGGGGTCAAGAGACCCAGTACTTC
>TRBD1|TRBV29-1|TRBJ2-3|once
CNTQQGAGDTQYF
TGCAACACCCAACAGGGGGCTGGAGATACGCAGTATTTT
>.|TRBV29-1|TRBJ1-5|.
CSVAQGLGNQPQHF
TGCAGCGTAGCACAGGGACTGGGGAATCAGCCCCAGCATTTT
>.|TRBV7-9|TRBJ1-3|few
CASSLGGPGNTIYF
TGTGCCAGCAGCTTGGGGGGTCCTGGAAACACCATATATTTT
>.|TRBV2|TRBJ1-2|.
CASSEAGLPGYGYTF
TGTGCCAGCAGTGAAGCGGGGCTTCCGGGCTATGGCTACACCTTC
>TRBD2|TRBV15|TRBJ2-7|.
CATSRDITREGSYEQYF
TGTGCCACCAGCAGAGATATTACGAGGGAGGGGTCCTACGAGCAGTACTTC
>TRBD2|TRBV5-1|TRBJ2-1|few
CASSKGREGHNEQFF
TGCGCCAGCTCCAAGGGGCGGGAGGGCCACAATGAGCAGTTCTTC
>.|TRBV12-3/TRBV12-4|TRBJ2-1|few
CASSFGHGVNEQFF
TGTGCCAGCAGTTTTGGTCACGGGGTCAATGAGCAGTTCTTC
>TRBD1|TRBV7-2|TRBJ1-2|once
CASSPTLGGGGYTF
TGTGCCAGCAGCCCGACCTTAGGGGGCGGAGGCTACACCTTC
>.|TRBV4-1|TRBJ2-2|.
CASSLSGSYANTGELFF
TGCGCCAGCAGCCTTAGTGGCTCTTACGCGAACACCGGGGAGCTGTTTTTT
>TRBD2|TRBV3-1|TRBJ2-1|.
CATRLAGESNEQFF
TGTGCCACTAGACTAGCGGGAGAGTCCAATGAGCAGTTCTTC
>TRBD1|TRBV5-1|TRBJ2-1|.
CASSYLQGSDEQFF
TGCGCCAGCAGCTACCTACAGGGGTCAGATGAGCAGTTCTTC
>.|TRBV6-5|TRBJ1-2|.
CASSPGYNVRLYGYTF
TGTGCCAGCAGCCCCGGGTACAATGTGAGGCTCTATGGCTACACCTTC
>.|TRBV29-1|TRBJ2-4|.
CSVEPPGLGRDIQYF
TGCAGCGTTGAACCGCCAGGGCTGGGTAGGGACATTCAGTACTTC
>.|TRBV29-1|TRBJ2-7|.
CSVDSDNYEQYF
TGCAGCGTTGATTCGGACAACTACGAGCAGTACTTC
>TRBD1|TRBV20-1|TRBJ2-7|few
CSAPRDRGLYEQYF
TGCAGTGCCCCCCGGGACAGGGGCTTATATGAGCAGTACTTC
>.|TRBV6-5|TRBJ2-3|few
CASSLMGADTQYF
TGTGCCAGCAGTTTGATGGGAGCGGATACGCAGTATTTT
>.|TRBV20-1|TRBJ2-7|.
CSARPGGRPYNEQYF
TGCAGTGCCCGACCAGGAGGGCGGCCCTACAATGAGCAGTACTTC
>TRBD2|TRBV11-2|TRBJ2-2|.
CASSIPSGGYTGELFF
TGTGCCAGCAGCATCCCTAGCGGGGGGTACACCGGGGAGCTGTTTTTT
>TRBD1|TRBV6-2/TRBV6-3|TRBJ2-5|.
CASSYSGTGRRETQYF
TGTGCCAGCAGTTACTCGGGGACAGGGCGGCGAGAGACCCAGTACTTC